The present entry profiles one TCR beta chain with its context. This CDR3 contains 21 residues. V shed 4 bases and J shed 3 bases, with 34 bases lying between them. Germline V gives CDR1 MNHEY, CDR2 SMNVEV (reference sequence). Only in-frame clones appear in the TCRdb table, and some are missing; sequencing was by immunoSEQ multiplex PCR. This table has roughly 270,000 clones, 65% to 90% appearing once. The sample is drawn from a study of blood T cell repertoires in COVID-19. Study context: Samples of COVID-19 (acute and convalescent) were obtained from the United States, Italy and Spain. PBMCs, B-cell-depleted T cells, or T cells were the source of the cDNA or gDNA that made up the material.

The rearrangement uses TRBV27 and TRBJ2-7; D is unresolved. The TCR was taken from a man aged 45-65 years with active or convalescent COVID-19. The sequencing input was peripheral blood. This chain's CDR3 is CASSSHAPSKYLSLPNYEQYF. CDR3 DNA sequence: TGTGCCAGCAGTTCCCACGCCCCTTCAAAGTACCTGTCCCTACCTAACTACGAGCAGTACTTC.